What follows are 5 T cell receptor beta chains derived from one specimen sequenced in a study of T cell repertoires in cytomegalovirus infection. No cognate antigen is known for these TCRs. TCRdb reanalysed the reads using MiXCR and keeps one entry per CDR3 protein. The sample has fewer than 150,000 distinct CDR3 sequences; over 25% are singletons. The specimen comprised CD8+ T cells from cultured PBMCs, sampled from culture after CMV antigen stimulation. The receptors originated from a human donor in good health (CMV status not recorded). Some clones in this sample may be carry-over from other donors' samples.

This chain uses TRBV27 with TRBJ2-5; TRBD2 matches 11 bases. Per germline, CDR1 MNHEY and CDR2 SMNVEV (reference sequence). This CDR3 region has 13 residues. Losses at the gene ends were 6 bases for V and 5 bases for J; bases not matched to a gene: 2. The DNA of the CDR3 is TGTGCCAGCAGAATAGCGGGGGGGGAGACCCAGTACTTC. Its protein product is CASRIAGGETQYF.

For this clonotype: A clone one base away is much larger, so this may be a read error. This chain uses TRBV12-3 or TRBV12-4 with TRBJ1-2; D unclear. Deletions cut 3 bases from V and 7 bases from J, with 15 bases between. The CDR3 is 14 residues long. This chain's CDR3 is CASSFGRPGGGYTF. CDR3 coding DNA: TGTGCCAGCAGTTTTGGTAGGCCCGGAGGTGGCTACACCTTC.

The rearrangement links TRBV19 to TRBJ2-3, with 10 nucleotides matching TRBD1. The CDR3 runs to 17 residues. J lost 5 bases, V lost 7 bases, and 15 bases had no gene match. The germline CDR1 and CDR2 sequences are LNHDA and SQIVND (reference sequence). CDR3 protein: CASTEHPGTGVGDTQYF. The CDR3 nucleotides are TGTGCCAGTACCGAACACCCCGGGACAGGGGTCGGAGATACGCAGTATTTT.

The chain uses TRBV12-3 or TRBV12-4 and TRBJ2-7; 9 bases are shared with TRBD1. The V segment lost 6 bases and the J segment 4 bases; nucleotides outside the gene matches: 13. There are 16 residues in the CDR3. CDR3 coding DNA: TGTGCCAGCAGCCCCTACGCAGGACAGGGGTATTACGAGCAGTACTTC. This translates into CASSPYAGQGYYEQYF.

This clonotype was picked up one time. The genes are TRBV27 and TRBJ2-3; unclear D gene. Germline V gives CDR1 MNHEY, CDR2 SMNVEV (reference sequence). Trimming cost V 10 bases and J 3 bases, with 23 bases left between them. The CDR3 runs to 16 residues. CDR3 protein: CATTPRRGHLTDTQYF. The CDR3 nucleotides are TGTGCCACCACTCCAAGACGCGGTCACCTTACAGATACGCAGTATTTT.